This T cell receptor beta chain came from a study of naive and memory T cell subsets. Study-wide findings and caveats: A few larger clonotypes appeared in naive repertoires, especially CD8, possibly memory cells re-expressing CD45RA.

As concerns this clonotype: Antigen: not known.

Germline values: CDR1 MNHNS, CDR2 SASEGT. J gave up 6 bases and V 1 base, and 3 bases lay outside the gene matches. This CDR3 has 14 residues. The beta constant-region primer was an equimolar mix of two oligonucleotides covering TRBC1 and TRBC2. Ligated cDNA was amplified by four rounds of PCR with nested alpha and beta constant-region primers and SP2. TCRdb analysed the UMI-ligation and nested PCR reads with MiXCR anew, one entry per CDR3 protein. The sample has roughly 150,000 distinct CDR3 sequences; approximately 20% are singletons. The chain combines TRBV6-1 with TRBJ2-1, with 7 bases fitting TRBD1. The receptor was isolated from a human donor in good health. What was sequenced was naive CD8+ T cells from blood. The CDR3 DNA is TGTGCCAGCAGTGAAGACAGGGACAGCAATGAGCAGTTCTTC. Its protein product is CASSEDRDSNEQFF.